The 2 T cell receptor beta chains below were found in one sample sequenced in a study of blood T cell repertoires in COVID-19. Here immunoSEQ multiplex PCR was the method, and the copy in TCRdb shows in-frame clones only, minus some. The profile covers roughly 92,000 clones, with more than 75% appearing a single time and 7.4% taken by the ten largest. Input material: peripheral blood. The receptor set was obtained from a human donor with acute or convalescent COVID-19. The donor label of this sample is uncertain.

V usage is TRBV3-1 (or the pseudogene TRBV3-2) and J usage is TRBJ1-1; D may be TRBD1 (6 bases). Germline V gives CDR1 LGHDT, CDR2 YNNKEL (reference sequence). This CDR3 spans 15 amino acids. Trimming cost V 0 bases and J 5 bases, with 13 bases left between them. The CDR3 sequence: CASSQDLGARTEAFF. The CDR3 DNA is TGTGCCAGCAGCCAAGATCTGGGGGCTAGAACTGAAGCTTTCTTT.

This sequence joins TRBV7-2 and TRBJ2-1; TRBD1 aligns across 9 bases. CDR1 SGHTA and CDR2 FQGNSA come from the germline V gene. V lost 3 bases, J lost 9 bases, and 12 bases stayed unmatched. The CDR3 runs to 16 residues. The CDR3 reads CASSLGNRGRRSEQFF. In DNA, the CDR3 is TGTGCCAGCAGCTTGGGGAACAGGGGGCGTCGGTCTGAGCAGTTCTTC. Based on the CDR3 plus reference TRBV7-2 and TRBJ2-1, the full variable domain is GAGVSQSPSNKVTEKGKDVELRCDPISGHTALYWYRQSLGQGLEFLIYFQGNSAPDKSGLPSDRFSAERTGGSVSTLTIQRTQQEDSAVYLCASSLGNRGRRSEQFFGPGTRLTVL.